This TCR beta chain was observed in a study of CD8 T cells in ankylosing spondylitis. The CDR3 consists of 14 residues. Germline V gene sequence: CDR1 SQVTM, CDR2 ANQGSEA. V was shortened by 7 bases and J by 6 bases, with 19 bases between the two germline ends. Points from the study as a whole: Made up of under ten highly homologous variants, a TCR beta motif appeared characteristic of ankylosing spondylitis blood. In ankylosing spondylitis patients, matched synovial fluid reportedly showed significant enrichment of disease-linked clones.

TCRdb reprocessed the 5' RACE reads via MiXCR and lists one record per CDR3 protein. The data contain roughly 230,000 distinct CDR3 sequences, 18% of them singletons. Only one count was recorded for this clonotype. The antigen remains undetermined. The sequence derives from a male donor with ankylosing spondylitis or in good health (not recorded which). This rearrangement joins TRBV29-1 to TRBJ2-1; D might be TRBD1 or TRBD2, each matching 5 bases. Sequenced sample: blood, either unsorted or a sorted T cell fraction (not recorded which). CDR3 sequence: CSADSGRSRNEQFF. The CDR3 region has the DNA TGCAGCGCCGACAGCGGAAGATCCCGCAATGAGCAGTTCTTC.